These T cell receptor beta chains were read from a single sample in a study of CD8+CD57+ T cells in acquired aplastic anemia. TCRdb reprocessed the reads with MiXCR, giving one entry per CDR3 protein. The data show about 71,000 distinct CDR3 sequences, approximately 54% seen once. Sequenced input: sorted CD4+, CD8+, or CD8+CD57+ T cells (not recorded which) from PBMCs. The receptors stem from a human donor in good health, serving as a control. The CDR3 runs from the conserved cysteine through the conserved F or W.

CDR3 protein | V gene
CASSLTGQTTDTQYF | TRBV11-1
CASSSGYDEQFF | TRBV27
CASSPGLAQDTQYF | TRBV10-1
CATSRGQDQPPHF | TRBV15
CASSPEGSYGYTF | TRBV7-9
CASSLATAETQYF | TRBV7-9
CASSLGGGQRSPLHF | TRBV5-6
CASRQDSTDTQYF | TRBV19
CASSLTNERETQYF | TRBV11-2
CSVPDRETYEQYF | TRBV29-1
CSVAKASGNTEAFF | TRBV29-1
CATSDRGQGEKLFF | TRBV24-1
CASSVSSGDHYGYTF | TRBV9
CSYLGSRAAEAFF | TRBV29-1
CASTTVQISFYGYTF | TRBV2
CASCRILLGETQYF | TRBV6-1
CASSVTVNQPQHF | TRBV19
CASSDLSPLRNTQYF | TRBV25-1
CSVVGSDRTNYGYTF | TRBV29-1
CASSFRQGYTF | TRBV7-6
CATSRDLGGADEQYF | TRBV15
CASSEGRVGYTF | TRBV7-9
CASTGQGIVNEQYF | TRBV2
CAIMGAPRSYEQYF | TRBV10-3
CASSYLGNEQFF | TRBV6-5
CASSLAQPQPQHF | TRBV7-9
CASSPGRNSPLHF | TRBV7-3
CASSLHEAGGPVF | TRBV7-9
CASSATGDGGNEQYF | TRBV19
CSARVGTGNQPQHF | TRBV20-1
CASSPSVSAYEQYF | TRBV7-7
CAIGGEGYEQYF | TRBV10-3
CASSFPAAGANVLTF | TRBV7-8
CATSREGPGSIYEQYF | TRBV15
CASSVISGANQETQYF | TRBV5-1